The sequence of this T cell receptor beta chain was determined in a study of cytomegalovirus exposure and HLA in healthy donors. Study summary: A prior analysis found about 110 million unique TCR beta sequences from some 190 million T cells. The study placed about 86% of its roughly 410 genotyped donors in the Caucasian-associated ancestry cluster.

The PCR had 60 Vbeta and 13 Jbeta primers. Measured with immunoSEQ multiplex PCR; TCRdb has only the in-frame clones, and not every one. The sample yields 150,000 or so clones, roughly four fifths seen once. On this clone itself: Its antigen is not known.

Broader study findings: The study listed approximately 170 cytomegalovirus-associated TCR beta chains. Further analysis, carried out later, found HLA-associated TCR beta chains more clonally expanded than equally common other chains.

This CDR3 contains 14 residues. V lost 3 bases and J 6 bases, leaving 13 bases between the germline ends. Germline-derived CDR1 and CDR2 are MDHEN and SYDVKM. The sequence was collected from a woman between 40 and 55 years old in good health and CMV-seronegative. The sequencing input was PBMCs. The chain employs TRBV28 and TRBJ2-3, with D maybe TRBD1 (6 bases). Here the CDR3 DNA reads TGTGCCAGCAGTTTCGACAGGTCCCGGGATACGCAGTATTTT. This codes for CASSFDRSRDTQYF. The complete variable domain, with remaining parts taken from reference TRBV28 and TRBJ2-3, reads DVKVTQSSRYLVKRTGEKVFLECVQDMDHENMFWYRQDPGLGLRLIYFSYDVKMKEKGDIPEGYSVSREKKERFSLILESASTNQTSMYLCASSFDRSRDTQYFGPGTRLTVL.